The clone carrying this T cell receptor beta chain was seen at least ten times. The entry originates in a study of blood T cell repertoires in COVID-19. The overall study: Both acute and convalescent COVID-19 samples were obtained from the United States, Italy and Spain. T cells, B-cell-depleted T cells, or PBMCs supplied cDNA or gDNA.

As processed by the authors: Amplification with reference gene primers provided the estimates of nucleated cell counts. The method was immunoSEQ multiplex PCR; TCRdb's version includes in-frame clones alone and lacks a portion of them. D and trimming were read from the DNA, whereas the V and J calls and clone size are those reported in that table. The sample has around 130,000 clones, about 83% seen once. The CDR3 is 18 residues long. Looked up from germline, CDR1 is LNHDA and CDR2 is SQIVND (reference sequence). Trimming shortened V by 5 bases and J by 0 bases, and 20 bases separated the two germline ends.

The clonotype comes from a man aged 40-49 years with active or convalescent COVID-19. The rearrangement uses TRBV19 and TRBJ1-3, with D hard to call. Specimen: peripheral blood. The CDR3 coding sequence is TGTGCCAGTAGTCTTAGCCCCCGGGGAGGAAGCTCTGGAAACACCATATATTTT. Its translation is CASSLSPRGGSSGNTIYF. Using reference TRBV19 and TRBJ1-3 for the parts outside the CDR3, the full variable domain is DGGITQSPKYLFRKEGQNVTLSCEQNLNHDAMYWYRQDPGQGLRLIYYSQIVNDFQKGDIAEGYSVSREKKESFPLTVTSAQKNPTAFYLCASSLSPRGGSSGNTIYFGEGSWLTVV.